Listed here is a single T cell receptor beta chain. The CDR3 runs to 16 residues. J was trimmed by 2 bases and V by 5 bases; bases with no gene match: 12. Germline CDR1 and CDR2: SQVTM and ANQGSEA. This entry belongs to a study of Ad26.COV2.S vaccination and SARS-CoV-2 variants. Looking at the study overall: Ad26.COV2.S given intramuscularly, once or twice 56 days apart.

The table came from immunoSEQ multiplex PCR; TCRdb's copy has only in-frame clones and leaves some out. The sample has 350,000 to 500,000 clones, about 92% seen once. Stated treatment: roughly 19 received Ad26.COV2.S at low or high dose, single or two shots; about 5 received placebo; per-sample allocation not given. Samples analyzed were those drawn on day 63 after the first vaccine or placebo injection. The sample consisted of peripheral blood, taken in a trial of Ad26.COV2.S vaccine versus placebo. This clonotype originated in a person aged 18 to 65 who received the Ad26.COV2.S COVID-19 vaccine or a placebo. The gene calls are TRBV29-1 and TRBJ2-3; 8 bases map to TRBD1. The CDR3 reads CSVRNRTGFFTDTQYF. CDR3 coding DNA: TGCAGCGTTCGAAATAGGACAGGGTTCTTCACAGATACGCAGTATTTT.